This T cell receptor (beta chain) comes out of a study of cytomegalovirus exposure and HLA in healthy donors. Findings and caveats of the study: According to a later analysis, TCR clusters from the first cohort tended to co-occur in the roughly 110 validation repertoires. Cytomegalovirus-associated TCR beta chains were listed, numbering roughly 150.

Notes on this clone: Antigen: not known.

Libraries were prepared by immunoSEQ multiplex PCR; TCRdb keeps only in-frame clonotypes and omits some of them. The table lists fewer than 150,000 clones, 86% of them singletons. The trim removed 5 bases at V and 2 bases at J, leaving 3 bases unmatched. Germline V lookup: CDR1 MNHEY, CDR2 SMNVEV (reference sequence). The CDR3 is 14 residues long. Separation from the approximately 690-subject first cohort characterized the approximately 120-subject validation cohort, to which the donors belonged. The specimen was PBMCs. This clonotype was obtained from a man aged 18 to 30 in good health and CMV-seronegative. The rearrangement joins TRBV27 to TRBJ2-7, with 10 nucleotides matching TRBD1. Written as DNA, the CDR3 is TGTGCCAGCAGTACCGGGACAGGGGCCTACGAGCAGTACTTC. This gives the protein CASSTGTGAYEQYF.